Listed here are 12 T cell receptor beta chains from one sample, sequenced in a study of shared clonotypes between healthy human individuals (dated by TCRdb to 2018 to 2021). Receptor amplification or capture employed the immunoSEQ multiplex PCR assay. In TCRdb, the immuneACCESS table is reduced to in-frame sequences with V and J assigned. These tables do not hold every clone; where another copy was compared, an unresolved V gene accounts for under half, and the others remain unexplained. The sample table lists 1 million to 1.2 million clones, around three quarters of them with a count of one. Roughly 0.82% of the sample comes from the top ten. The sample was memory CD4+ T cells from PBMCs. The cell subset or site label for this specimen denotes: CD45RA-negative fraction. The source is a man younger than 35 in good health. Some clones in this sample may be carry-over from other donors' samples.

The chain links TRBV28 to TRBJ1-2; possibly TRBD1 for D (5 bases). V was shortened by 8 bases and J by 1 base, with 17 bases between the two germline ends. Per germline, CDR1 MDHEN and CDR2 SYDVKM. The CDR3 covers 15 residues. For the CDR3, the DNA is TGTGCCAGCCTAAAAACCCCTCAGGGTAACTATGGCTACACCTTC. Amino acid sequence: CASLKTPQGNYGYTF.

This sequence joins TRBV10-3 and TRBJ2-1; D gene unclear. CDR1 and CDR2 (germline): ENHRY, SYGVKD. The CDR3 contains 12 residues. V was trimmed by 11 bases and J by 4 bases, leaving 12 bases between them. The CDR3 protein is CAFSDQYNEQFF. The CDR3 coding sequence is TGTGCCTTTTCGGACCAGTACAATGAGCAGTTCTTC.

For the CDR3, the DNA is TGTGCCAGCAGCTTAGGTTTGCTAGCGCTTAGCACAGATACGCAGTATTTT. As protein: CASSLGLLALSTDTQYF. This chain joins TRBV7-2 and TRBJ2-3, with D maybe TRBD2 (6 bases). Germline values: CDR1 SGHTA, CDR2 FQGNSA. V lost 1 base and J 0 bases, leaving 14 bases between the germline ends. The CDR3 runs to 17 residues.

CDR3 in amino acids: CASSSGTESNQPQHF. Written as DNA, the CDR3 is TGTGCCAGTAGTTCCGGGACGGAGAGCAATCAGCCCCAGCATTTT. This chain connects TRBV19 to TRBJ1-5; D is possibly TRBD1 (5 bases). V was clipped by 5 bases and J by 1 base, with 12 bases between them. Germline loops: CDR1 LNHDA, CDR2 SQIVND (reference sequence). The CDR3 has 15 residues.

The chain combines TRBV4-3 with TRBJ2-5, with no clear D. This CDR3 comprises 14 residues. Trimming removed 1 base from V and 11 bases from J, with 17 bases in between. Per the germline V gene, CDR1 is LGHNA and CDR2 is YSLEER. This chain's CDR3 is CASSQVDSPGHQYF. Written as DNA, the CDR3 is TGCGCCAGCAGCCAAGTAGATTCCCCAGGCCATCAGTACTTC.

The chain is built from TRBV28 and TRBJ1-2; 10 nucleotides match TRBD1. CDR3 length equals 15 residues. With V trimmed by 2 bases and J by 8 bases, 8 bases remained unmatched. CDR1 MDHEN and CDR2 SYDVKM come from the germline V gene. CDR3 nucleotide sequence: TGTGCCAGCAGTTTACTCCCTGACAGGGGGCAAGGCTACACCTTC. This gives the protein CASSLLPDRGQGYTF.

This sequence joins TRBV4-3 and TRBJ2-2; no definite D call. Trimming removed 1 base at V and 4 bases at J, with 16 bases between. Germline loops: CDR1 LGHNA, CDR2 YSLEER. The CDR3 covers 17 residues. CDR3 coding DNA: TGCGCCAGCAGCCAAGTGGGCGGACCCGCAATCACCGGGGAGCTGTTTTTT. Its translation: CASSQVGGPAITGELFF.

This chain joins TRBV28 and TRBJ2-3; D is possibly TRBD1 (6 bases). From germline, CDR1 is MDHEN and CDR2 SYDVKM. Trimming cost V 7 bases and J 4 bases, with 18 bases left between them. The CDR3 totals 15 residues. This CDR3 is CASNAWQGRSDTQYF. The CDR3 nucleotides are TGTGCCAGCAACGCATGGCAGGGGCGATCAGATACGCAGTATTTT.

The chain employs TRBV5-1 and TRBJ2-1; TRBD2 aligns across 7 bases. There are 15 residues in the CDR3. V lost 4 bases and J lost 5; bases outside the gene matches: 9. From germline, CDR1 is SGHRS and CDR2 YFSETQ. CDR3 sequence (DNA): TGCGCCAGCAGCCCCCTGGCGGGGGTCAACAATGAGCAGTTCTTC. Residues: CASSPLAGVNNEQFF. The full variable domain, its missing parts supplied by reference TRBV5-1 and TRBJ2-1, is KAGVTQTPRYLIKTRGQQVTLSCSPISGHRSVSWYQQTPGQGLQFLFEYFSETQRNKGNFPGRFSGRQFSNSRSEMNVSTLELGDSALYLCASSPLAGVNNEQFFGPGTRLTVL.

V usage is TRBV6-1 and J usage is TRBJ1-2; 7 bases are a match to TRBD1. Germline CDR1 MNHNS, CDR2 SASEGT. This CDR3 is built from 14 residues. V was pared by 6 bases and J by 1 base, with 5 bases of the junction left unmatched. CDR3 loop: CASSRDRVNYGYTF. The CDR3 nucleotides read TGTGCCAGCAGCCGGGACAGAGTTAACTATGGCTACACCTTC.

Regarding this clone: A read error may be the cause here, since a much bigger clone is one base away. The J gene is TRBJ1-1, the V gene TRBV29-1; D gene unclear. This CDR3 has 12 amino acids. Germline CDR1 and CDR2: SQVTM and ANQGSEA. CDR3 sequence: CIVVHANTEAFF. The CDR3 bases are TGCATCGTTGTCCATGCAAACACTGAAGCTTTCTTT.

The chain has TRBV5-1 and TRBJ2-7; 9 nucleotides agree with TRBD1. CDR1 SGHRS and CDR2 YFSETQ come from the germline V gene. The CDR3 runs to 14 residues. V was clipped by 5 bases and J by 6 bases; unmatched bases: 9. Here the CDR3 reads CASRTGTGNTEQYF. CDR3 nucleotides: TGCGCCAGCAGGACCGGGACAGGGAATACCGAGCAGTACTTC.